One T cell receptor beta chain is described in this entry. CDR1 and CDR2 from the germline V gene are SEHNR and FQNEAQ (reference sequence). CDR3 length: 13 amino acids. This record comes from a study of T cell clusters in autoimmune cytopenias. Roughly 40,000 genome equivalents of blood DNA were amplified for TRB. TRB rearrangements were amplified by touch-down multiplex PCR with mixed TRB-A/B primers. After re-calling the multiplex PCR reads, TCRdb lists one entry per CDR3 protein, DNA absent. This specimen shows 3,500 to 4,000 distinct CDR3 sequences; the ten leading clones hold roughly two fifths. This sample also appeared in a second study, on T cell repertoires in aging, cancer and after chemotherapy. That paper states: Repeat sampling of healthy donors over several months to years showed clear clonal overlap. The full dataset contained roughly 8.8 million TCR reads. These repertoire data do not allow conclusions about immunological memory after chemotherapy.

This chain uses TRBV7-9 with TRBJ2-1; absent DNA, TCRdb's TRBD1 call cannot be checked. The clonotype was recovered from a human donor in good health. The sample taken for sequencing was peripheral blood. The CDR3 sequence is CASSLGTGNEQFF.